Reported below is one TCR beta chain. CDR1 is KGHDR and CDR2 is SFDVKD in the germline V gene. CDR3 length: 14 residues. Trimming stripped 2 bases from V and 7 bases from J, with 13 bases between. Sequencing used immunoSEQ multiplex PCR; TCRdb keeps in-frame clones, though not all of them. Of roughly 140,000 clones in the sample, 80% were seen once. These data come from a study of blood T cell repertoires in COVID-19. This sequence joins TRBV24-1 and TRBJ2-5; perhaps TRBD2 as D (6 bases). The receptor comes from a man aged 55-75 years with acute or convalescent COVID-19. The sequenced sample was peripheral blood. For the CDR3, the DNA is TGTGCCACCAGTGATTCCGGGCGGGGATCGACCCAGTACTTC. It encodes CATSDSGRGSTQYF.